Shown below are 15 T cell receptor beta chains from a single sample sequenced in a study of T cell responses to AZD1222 COVID-19 vaccine. Sequenced by immunoSEQ multiplex PCR; TCRdb stores in-frame clones only, minus some. Of 100,000 to 150,000 clones listed, approximately 88% are singletons. The input for sequencing was peripheral blood, taken on day 0 of AZD1222 vaccination. Receptors were obtained from an adult in good health.

The V and J genes are TRBV7-9 and TRBJ1-5; D is unresolved. The CDR3 sequence is 13 residues long. Deletions cut 1 base from V and 6 bases from J, with 7 bases between. CDR1 and CDR2 (germline): SEHNR, FQNEAQ (reference sequence). In DNA form, the CDR3 reads TGTGCCAGCAGCTTAGGGGCCGCTCAGCCCCAGCATTTT. Translation gives CASSLGAAQPQHF.

The rearrangement links TRBV7-2 to TRBJ2-7; TRBD2 agrees at 10 bases. The CDR3 sequence is 17 residues long. V lost 1 base, J lost 2 bases, and 8 bases stayed unmatched. Per the germline V gene, CDR1 is SGHTA and CDR2 is FQGNSA. CDR3 residues: CASSLGWASGSAYEQYF. DNA for the CDR3: TGTGCCAGCAGCTTAGGTTGGGCTAGCGGGAGTGCCTACGAGCAGTACTTC.

The V call is TRBV5-1, the J call TRBJ2-5, with unresolved D. Trimming cost V 1 base and J 13 bases, with 14 bases left between them. Germline values: CDR1 SGHRS, CDR2 YFSETQ. The CDR3 contains 12 residues. The CDR3 DNA sequence: TGCGCCAGCAGCTTGTCCGGCTCAACCGGGTACTTC. As protein: CASSLSGSTGYF.

The V and J genes are TRBV6-2 or TRBV6-3 and TRBJ1-4, with a tentative D call TRBD1 (5 bases). The CDR3 runs 15 residues. From germline, CDR1 is MNHEY and CDR2 SVGEGT. Trimming removed 0 bases from V and 6 bases from J, with 11 bases in between. The CDR3 bases are TGTGCCAGCAGTTACTCGAGAGGGGCGGATGAAAAACTGTTTTTT. It is translated as CASSYSRGADEKLFF.

The chain couples TRBV6-5 to TRBJ2-2; D gene ambiguous. V lost 0 bases, J lost 7 bases, and 6 bases lay in between. Germline-derived CDR1 and CDR2 are MNHEY and SVGAGI. This CDR3 has 13 amino acids. The CDR3 is CASSYSTGGELFF. The CDR3 region has the DNA TGTGCCAGCAGTTACTCGACGGGCGGGGAGCTGTTTTTT.

The chain carries TRBV3-1 (or the pseudogene TRBV3-2) and TRBJ1-5; D unresolved. Germline V gene lookup returns CDR1 LGHDT and CDR2 YNNKEL (reference sequence). Trimming shortened V by 0 bases and J by 4 bases, and 4 bases separated the two germline ends. The CDR3 is 13 amino acids. CDR3 sequence reads: CASSQDMNQPQHF. DNA for the CDR3: TGTGCCAGCAGCCAAGATATGAATCAGCCCCAGCATTTT.

The chain employs TRBV4-2 and TRBJ1-1; a possible D gene is TRBD1 (5 bases). The CDR3 loop spans 14 amino acids. Germline CDR1 reads LGHNA; CDR2 reads YNFKEQ. Between the trimmed V and J ends, which lost 4 bases and 8 bases, there was a span of 17 bases. CDR3 amino acids: CASSPGRPAGEAFF. The CDR3 DNA sequence: TGTGCCAGCAGCCCGGGACGCCCAGCGGGGGAAGCTTTCTTT.

This clone has a single count. The rearrangement joins TRBV7-9 to TRBJ2-7, with D possibly being TRBD2 (6 bases). V lost 5 bases, J lost 2 bases, and 19 bases lay in between. CDR1 SEHNR and CDR2 FQNEAQ come from the germline V gene (reference sequence). CDR3 length: 16 residues. Here the CDR3 reads CASSRRLGGTTYEQYF. CDR3 nucleotide sequence: TGTGCCAGCAGCCGCCGTTTGGGGGGTACGACCTACGAGCAGTACTTC.

The V call is TRBV11-3, the J call TRBJ2-1, with 11 bases that match TRBD2. Germline assignment: CDR1 SGHNT and CDR2 YENEEA. This CDR3 is 17 amino acids long. The trim removed 2 bases at V and 8 bases at J, leaving 11 bases unmatched. The CDR3 loop reads CASSLSLWGLAADEQFF. CDR3 sequence (DNA): TGTGCCAGCAGCTTATCTTTGTGGGGACTAGCGGCGGATGAGCAGTTCTTC.

This sequence joins TRBV6-4 and TRBJ2-1; no reliable D call. With 5 bases removed from V and 8 bases from J, the gap between germline ends came to 13 bases. CDR1 MRHNA and CDR2 SNTAGT come from the germline V gene. The CDR3 covers 13 residues. The DNA for the CDR3 is TGTGCCAGCAGTCCCCGTTCCTTGGATGAGCAGTTCTTC. Residues: CASSPRSLDEQFF.

The chain uses TRBV6-1 and TRBJ1-3; D gene ambiguous. Looked up from germline, CDR1 is MNHNS and CDR2 is SASEGT. V lost 0 bases and J 2 bases, leaving 8 bases between the germline ends. There are 15 residues in the CDR3. DNA for the CDR3: TGTGCCAGCAGTGAAGCGGAAGGGACTGGAAACACCATATATTTT. Translation: CASSEAEGTGNTIYF.

The CDR3 loop reads CASSPQQGGGGGYTF. The CDR3, as DNA: TGTGCCAGCAGCCCTCAACAGGGCGGAGGAGGCGGCTACACCTTC. The chain joins TRBV7-2 to TRBJ1-2, with TRBD1 as a possible D gene (6 bases). V shed 5 bases and J shed 8 bases, with 21 bases lying between them. The CDR3 totals 15 residues. Germline V gene lookup returns CDR1 SGHTA and CDR2 FQGNSA.

The sample holds a few counts of this clone. The CDR3 loop is CASPTGGPGNTIYF. CDR3 DNA: TGTGCCAGCCCTACAGGGGGCCCTGGAAACACCATATATTTT. The chain recombines TRBV6-5 with TRBJ1-3; 9 positions agree with TRBD1. The V and J ends lost 8 bases and 2 bases, in that order; junction bases with no gene match: 4. Per germline, CDR1 MNHEY and CDR2 SVGAGI. CDR3 length: 14 amino acids.

This clone was recorded only once. The V and J genes are TRBV27 and TRBJ1-1; no firm D call. Germline assignment: CDR1 MNHEY and CDR2 SMNVEV (reference sequence). V lost 3 bases and J 1 base, leaving 6 bases between the germline ends. This CDR3 comprises 13 residues. Here the CDR3 DNA reads TGTGCCAGCAGTTTGACACCGAACACTGAAGCTTTCTTT. Its protein is CASSLTPNTEAFF.

This clone was counted only a few times. The chain has TRBV11-2 and TRBJ2-3; the match to TRBD2 covers 9 bases. CDR1 and CDR2 (germline): SGHAT, FQNNGV. The CDR3 is 17 amino acids. The trim removed 6 bases at V and 2 bases at J, leaving 12 bases unmatched. The CDR3 nucleotides read TGTGCCAGCAGGCCTCTACTAGCGGGCCTTTCCACAGATACGCAGTATTTT. Protein: CASRPLLAGLSTDTQYF.